What follows are 14 T cell receptor beta chains derived from one specimen sequenced in a study of shared clonotypes between healthy human individuals. Clones were sequenced by immunoSEQ multiplex PCR, and TCRdb holds only the in-frame ones, with some missing. This table holds about 2 million clones, over 85% found once. CD45RO-negative CD8 cells positively selected for CCR7 made up the naive population, which excluded terminally differentiated effector memory CD45RA+ cells. Sequencing used naive CD8+ T cells sorted from blood. The receptors were sampled from a man between 18 and 29 years old in good health.

This rearrangement joins TRBV5-5 to TRBJ2-7, with a tentative D call TRBD1 (5 bases). Per the germline V gene, CDR1 is SGHKS and CDR2 is YYEKEE (reference sequence). This CDR3 region has 15 residues. V was trimmed by 2 bases and J by 0 bases, leaving 12 bases between them. CDR3 DNA sequence: TGTGCCAGCAGCTTCAGACAGATGAGCTCCTACGAGCAGTACTTC. Translation: CASSFRQMSSYEQYF. Full variable domain (rest looked up from reference TRBV5-5 and TRBJ2-7): DAGVTQSPTHLIKTRGQQVTLRCSPISGHKSVSWYQQVLGQGPQFIFQYYEKEERGRGNFPDRFSARQFPNYSSELNVNALLLGDSALYLCASSFRQMSSYEQYFGPGTRLTVT.

The CDR3 DNA follows: TGTGCCAGCAGCTTAGAAGGACAGGGCTTCTATGGCTACACCTTC. It translates to CASSLEGQGFYGYTF. The V gene is TRBV11-2, the J gene TRBJ1-2, with 8 bases aligning to TRBD1. V shed 0 bases and J 4 bases; nucleotides not matched to a gene: 4. This CDR3 contains 15 residues. The germline V gene has CDR1 SGHAT and CDR2 FQNNGV.

This chain uses TRBV4-3 with TRBJ2-7; D is ambiguous. Germline V gene sequence: CDR1 LGHNA, CDR2 YSLEER. The CDR3 length is 14 residues. The V and J ends lost 3 bases and 6 bases respectively, with 15 bases between them. The CDR3 DNA follows: TGCGCCAGCAGCCAGCTAGTAGGAAGTTCCGAGCAGTACTTC. Its translation is CASSQLVGSSEQYF.

The rearrangement links TRBV27 to TRBJ1-1, with D tentatively TRBD1 (6 bases). V lost 6 bases, J lost 7 bases, and 18 bases lay in between. The CDR3 is 14 residues long. Germline V gives CDR1 MNHEY, CDR2 SMNVEV (reference sequence). As DNA, the CDR3 is TGTGCCAGCAGGACCGGACAGACCCTAGGTGAAGCTTTCTTT. This codes for CASRTGQTLGEAFF.

The chain joins TRBV5-6 to TRBJ1-6, with D tentatively TRBD1 (5 bases). This CDR3 contains 17 residues. Germline V gene sequence: CDR1 SGHDT, CDR2 YYEEEE. V dropped 0 bases and J dropped 4 bases, with 14 bases sitting between them. CDR3 coding DNA: TGTGCCAGCAGCTTGGAGGGAGGGGAGGGATATAATTCACCCCTCCACTTT. It is translated as CASSLEGGEGYNSPLHF. Looking up the rest from reference TRBV5-6 and TRBJ1-6 gives the full variable domain: DAGVTQSPTHLIKTRGQQVTLRCSPKSGHDTVSWYQQALGQGPQFIFQYYEEEERQRGNFPDRFSGHQFPNYSSELNVNALLLGDSALYLCASSLEGGEGYNSPLHFGNGTRLTVT.

The genes are TRBV7-8 and TRBJ2-7, with 9 bases aligning to TRBD1. Germline CDR1 is SGHVS and CDR2 is FQNEAQ. With V trimmed by 4 bases and J by 5 bases, 12 bases remained unmatched. This CDR3 contains 16 residues. DNA for the CDR3: TGTGCCAGCAGCTCGCCGGCGGGACAGGGTGTTGACGAGCAGTACTTC. Protein: CASSSPAGQGVDEQYF.

The chain has TRBV28 and TRBJ2-7; D call uncertain. The CDR3 sequence is 13 residues long. V shed 3 bases and J shed 2 bases, with 8 bases lying between them. Germline V gene sequence: CDR1 MDHEN, CDR2 SYDVKM. CDR3 sequence (DNA): TGTGCCAGCAGTTTTCCGACCCCCTACGAGCAGTACTTC. This encodes CASSFPTPYEQYF.

In regard to this clone: Other DNA sequences in this sample translate to the same CDR3. The rearrangement uses TRBV19 and TRBJ1-2; D may be TRBD1 (5 bases). Looked up from germline, CDR1 is LNHDA and CDR2 is SQIVND (reference sequence). The CDR3 loop spans 12 amino acids. Trimming stripped 3 bases from V and 8 bases from J, with 10 bases between. CDR3 in amino acids: CASSIGGDGYTF. In DNA, the CDR3 is TGTGCCAGTAGTATCGGAGGGGACGGCTACACCTTC.

On this clone: A clone one base away is much larger, so this may be a read error. Other DNA sequences in the sample encode the same CDR3. V is TRBV11-2 and J is TRBJ2-7; 9 nucleotides line up with TRBD2. Trimming cost V 1 base and J 4 bases; bases outside gene matches: 5. CDR3 size: 15 residues. Germline CDR1 is SGHAT and CDR2 is FQNNGV. CDR3 coding DNA: TGTGCCAGCAGCTTAGTGCCTAGCGGGACGTACGAGCAGTACTTC. It codes for CASSLVPSGTYEQYF.

The V gene is TRBV7-9, the J gene TRBJ2-7; D possibly matches TRBD1 or TRBD2 (5 bases each). Germline lookup yields CDR1 SEHNR and CDR2 FQNEAQ (reference sequence). Trimming stripped 8 bases from V and 0 bases from J, with 11 bases between. The length of the CDR3 is 13 residues. CDR3 bases: TGTGCCAGCCGACGGGGCACCTCCTACGAGCAGTACTTC. Protein: CASRRGTSYEQYF.

The chain recombines TRBV7-9 with TRBJ2-3; 16 nucleotides match TRBD2. Germline loops: CDR1 SEHNR, CDR2 FQNEAQ (reference sequence). The CDR3 spans 19 residues. Trimming at V came to 7 bases and at J to 0 bases, leaving 10 bases not matched to a gene. CDR3 protein: CASKPGLAGGLTSTDTQYF. In nucleotides, the CDR3 is TGTGCCAGCAAGCCGGGACTAGCGGGAGGGCTCACTAGCACAGATACGCAGTATTTT.

The CDR3 loop is CASIRDRFSYEQYF. CDR3 DNA: TGCGCCAGCATTCGGGACAGATTCTCCTACGAGCAGTACTTC. The genes are TRBV10-2 and TRBJ2-7; 7 bases map to TRBD1. The CDR3 has 14 amino acids. V shed 7 bases and J 0 bases; nucleotides not matched to a gene: 6. Germline CDR1 reads WSHSY; CDR2 reads SAAADI.

This clone appeared once. The sample carries other DNA sequences with the same CDR3. The chain employs TRBV10-2 and TRBJ2-1; D not certain. Trimming removed 0 bases at V and 4 bases at J, with 4 bases between. The germline CDR1 and CDR2 sequences are WSHSY and SAAADI. The CDR3 is 13 amino acids. The CDR3 DNA is TGCGCCAGCAGTGAGTCGGGGTACAATGAGCAGTTCTTC. This gives the protein CASSESGYNEQFF.

The chain combines TRBV15 with TRBJ2-1, with a possible D match to TRBD1 (6 bases). This CDR3 spans 14 amino acids. V was pared by 1 base and J by 6 bases, with 10 bases between. Germline loops: CDR1 LNHNV, CDR2 YYDKDF (reference sequence). The CDR3 sequence is CATSRASGVNEQFF. In DNA form, the CDR3 reads TGTGCCACCAGCAGAGCTTCAGGGGTCAATGAGCAGTTCTTC.